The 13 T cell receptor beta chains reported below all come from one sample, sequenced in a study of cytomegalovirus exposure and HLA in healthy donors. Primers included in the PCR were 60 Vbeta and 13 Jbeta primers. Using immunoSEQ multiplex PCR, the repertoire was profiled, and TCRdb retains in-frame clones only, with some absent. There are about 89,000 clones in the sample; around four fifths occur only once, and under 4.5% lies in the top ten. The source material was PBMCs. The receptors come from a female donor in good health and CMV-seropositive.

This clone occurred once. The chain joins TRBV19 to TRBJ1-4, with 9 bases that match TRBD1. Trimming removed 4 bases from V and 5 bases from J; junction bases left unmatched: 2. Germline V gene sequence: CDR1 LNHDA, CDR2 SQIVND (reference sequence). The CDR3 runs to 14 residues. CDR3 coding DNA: TGTGCCAGTAGTAGGACAGGGGTAAATGAAAAACTGTTTTTT. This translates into CASSRTGVNEKLFF. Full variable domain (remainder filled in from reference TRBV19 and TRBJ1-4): DGGITQSPKYLFRKEGQNVTLSCEQNLNHDAMYWYRQDPGQGLRLIYYSQIVNDFQKGDIAEGYSVSREKKESFPLTVTSAQKNPTAFYLCASSRTGVNEKLFFGSGTQLSVL.

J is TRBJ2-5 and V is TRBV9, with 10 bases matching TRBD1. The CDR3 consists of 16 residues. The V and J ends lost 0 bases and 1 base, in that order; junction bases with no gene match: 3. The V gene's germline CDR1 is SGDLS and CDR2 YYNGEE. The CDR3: CASSVARTGGQETQYF. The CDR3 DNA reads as TGTGCCAGCAGCGTAGCGAGGACAGGGGGCCAAGAGACCCAGTACTTC.

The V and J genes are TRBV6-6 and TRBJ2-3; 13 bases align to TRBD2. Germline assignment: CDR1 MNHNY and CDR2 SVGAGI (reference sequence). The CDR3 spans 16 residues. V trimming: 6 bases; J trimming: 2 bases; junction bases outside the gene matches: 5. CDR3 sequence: CASSTGTSGTTDTQYF. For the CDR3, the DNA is TGTGCCAGCAGCACCGGGACTAGCGGGACCACAGATACGCAGTATTTT.

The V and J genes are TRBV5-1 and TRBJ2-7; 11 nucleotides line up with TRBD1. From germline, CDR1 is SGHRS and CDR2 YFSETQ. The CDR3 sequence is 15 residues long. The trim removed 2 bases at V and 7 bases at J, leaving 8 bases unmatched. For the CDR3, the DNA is TGCGCCAGCAGCTTTCGGGACAGGGGGTCGAGGGAGCAGTACTTC. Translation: CASSFRDRGSREQYF. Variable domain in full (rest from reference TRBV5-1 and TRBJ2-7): KAGVTQTPRYLIKTRGQQVTLSCSPISGHRSVSWYQQTPGQGLQFLFEYFSETQRNKGNFPGRFSGRQFSNSRSEMNVSTLELGDSALYLCASSFRDRGSREQYFGPGTRLTVT.

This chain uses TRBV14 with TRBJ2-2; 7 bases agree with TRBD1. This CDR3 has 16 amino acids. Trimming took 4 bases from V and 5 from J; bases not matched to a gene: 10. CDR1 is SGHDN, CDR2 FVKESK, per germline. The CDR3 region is CASSPSRGRITGELFF. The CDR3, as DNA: TGTGCCAGCAGCCCTTCCAGGGGGAGAATTACCGGGGAGCTGTTTTTT.

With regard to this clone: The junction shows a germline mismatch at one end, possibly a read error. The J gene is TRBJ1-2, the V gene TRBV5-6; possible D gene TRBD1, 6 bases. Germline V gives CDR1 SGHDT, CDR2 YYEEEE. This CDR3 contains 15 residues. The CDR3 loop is CASSLVLDSPYGYPF. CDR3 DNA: TGTGCCAGCAGCTTGGTACTGGACAGCCCCTATGGCTACCCCTTC.

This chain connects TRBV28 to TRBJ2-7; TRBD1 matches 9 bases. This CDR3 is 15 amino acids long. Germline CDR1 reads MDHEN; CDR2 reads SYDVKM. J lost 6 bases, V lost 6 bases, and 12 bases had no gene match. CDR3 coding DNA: TGTGCCAGCAGATCCTTTGGGACAGGGTTTATCGAGCAGTACTTC. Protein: CASRSFGTGFIEQYF.

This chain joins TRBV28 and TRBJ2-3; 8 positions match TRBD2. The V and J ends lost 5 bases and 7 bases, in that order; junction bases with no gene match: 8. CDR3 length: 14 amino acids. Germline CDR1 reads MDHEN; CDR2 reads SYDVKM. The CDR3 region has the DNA TGTGCCAGCAGTCCCTCGGGCGGGGGGCATACGCAGTATTTT. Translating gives CASSPSGGGHTQYF.

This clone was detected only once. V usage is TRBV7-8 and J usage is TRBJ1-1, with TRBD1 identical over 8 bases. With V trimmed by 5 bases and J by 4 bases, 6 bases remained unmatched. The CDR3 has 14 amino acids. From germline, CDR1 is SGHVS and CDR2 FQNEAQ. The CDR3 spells CASSTKTGGTEAFF. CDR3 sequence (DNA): TGTGCCAGCAGCACTAAAACAGGGGGCACTGAAGCTTTCTTT.

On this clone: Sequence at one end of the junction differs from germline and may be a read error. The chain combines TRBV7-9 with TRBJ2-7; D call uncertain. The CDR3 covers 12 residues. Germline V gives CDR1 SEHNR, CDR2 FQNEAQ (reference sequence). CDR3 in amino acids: CSSSPKRGEQYF. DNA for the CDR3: TGTTCCAGCAGCCCAAAGCGAGGCGAGCAGTACTTC.

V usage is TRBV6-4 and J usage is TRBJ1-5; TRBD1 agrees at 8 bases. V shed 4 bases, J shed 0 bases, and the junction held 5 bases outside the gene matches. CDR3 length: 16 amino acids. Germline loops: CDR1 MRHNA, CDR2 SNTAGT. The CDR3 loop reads CASSAGGTYSNQPQHF. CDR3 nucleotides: TGTGCCAGCAGTGCAGGGGGCACATATAGCAATCAGCCCCAGCATTTT.

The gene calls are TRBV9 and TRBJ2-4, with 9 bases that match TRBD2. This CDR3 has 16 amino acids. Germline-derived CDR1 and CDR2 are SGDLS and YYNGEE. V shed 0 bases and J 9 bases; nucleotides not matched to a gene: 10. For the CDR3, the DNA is TGTGCCAGCAGCGTAGGAAATGCGGGAGGGCCGGTCATTCAGTACTTC. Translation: CASSVGNAGGPVIQYF.

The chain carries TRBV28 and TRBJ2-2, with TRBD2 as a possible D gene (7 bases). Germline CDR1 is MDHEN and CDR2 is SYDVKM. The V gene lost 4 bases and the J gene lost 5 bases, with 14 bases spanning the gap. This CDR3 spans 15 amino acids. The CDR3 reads CASSYGGGQTGELFF. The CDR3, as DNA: TGTGCCAGCAGTTATGGGGGGGGCCAAACCGGGGAGCTGTTTTTT.